This T cell receptor beta chain was profiled in a study of OX40 agonist ivuxolimab in advanced cancers. Details on this clone: What it binds is not known.

Study outcomes and limitations: Among the nonresponders, some also had low normalized T-cell clonal expansion.

Germline V gives CDR1 SEHNR, CDR2 FQNEAQ (reference sequence). This CDR3 contains 19 residues. V lost 4 bases to trimming and J lost 3 bases; unmatched junction nucleotides: 14. Produced via immunoSEQ multiplex PCR; TCRdb's table is partial and in-frame only. The sample consists of 35,000 to 50,000 clones, approximately 86% of them appearing once. Enrollment shut out patients with autoimmune disease history or systemic immunosuppression. The receptor was derived from an adult with an advanced solid tumor such as melanoma, head and neck, liver or kidney cancer. This specimen consisted of CD4+ or CD8+ T cells sorted from blood, obtained in a trial of the OX40 agonist ivuxolimab. The chain has TRBV7-9 and TRBJ2-3; 12 nucleotides align to TRBD2. CDR3 sequence: CASSSVGLAGPLTTDTQYF. CDR3 coding DNA: TGTGCCAGCAGCTCGGTCGGACTAGCGGGGCCTCTCACAACAGATACGCAGTATTTT.